This T cell receptor beta chain was recovered during a study of type 1 and type 2 diabetes patients (dated by TCRdb to 2015 to 2016). Broadly, across the study: The cohort comprised fewer than 10 type 1 diabetes patients, a few type 2 diabetes patients and about 6 nondiabetic controls recruited in China. Across the study, CD4+ and CD8+ T cells were positively selected from PBMCs by means of CD4 or CD8 MicroBeads on MACS columns. A total of fewer than 25 million paired-end reads was generated across the whole study. In the study, high-throughput sequencing was used to profile TCRbeta repertoires so that type 1 diabetes, type 2 diabetes and nondiabetic individuals could be compared. For the type 1 diabetes patients, the type 2 diabetes patients acted as a disease comparison group. Comparing approximately 19-cycle and approximately 25-cycle amplification showed similar V gene usage, suggesting similar primer efficiencies and random PCR bias. The TCRbeta libraries underwent paired-end sequencing on Illumina HiSeq 2000 or MiSeq instruments. Results the study describes overall, beyond this receptor: Type 2 diabetes and control samples had highly correlated V and J gene usage patterns, with an average between-sample correlation of around 0.97. Type 2 diabetes patients had few highly-expanded CD4+ clones (median one), and those clones made up a median approximately 4% of reads. The study groups were not matched for age and gender, which could possibly have biased interpretation. In both CD4+ and CD8+ T cells, type 2 diabetes repertoires were highly diverse and significantly more diverse than type 1 diabetes repertoires. Only a limited number of T2D and control samples were sequenced, so some T1D-only HECs might also appear in more T2D or control samples.

Every diabetic patient fulfilled standard classification criteria for type 1 or type 2 diabetes, and glucose and C-peptide were measured using WHO-recommended methods. Donors with other autoimmune diseases or infections within the previous four weeks were excluded. Roughly 10 milliliters of peripheral blood were collected from each participant. PBMCs were isolated with LymphoPrep density separation. For this clonotype: This receptor's antigen is unknown. Base-call qualities are not available, and no considerably larger clone is one nucleotide away.

From the cysteine up to the phenylalanine, the CDR3 has a length of 15 residues. The only DNA kept is the CDR3, 45 bases in frame from the first base. Cut back by 2 bases and 2 bases, the V and J ends lie 12 bases apart. CDR1 and CDR2, per the germline V gene, are MNHEY and SVGAGI. Sequenced using an Illumina MiSeq. TCRbeta CDR3 amplification used genomic DNA from the sorted T cell subsets as template. Multiplex PCR with 30 forward and 13 reverse primers amplified the TCRbeta CDR3 region. PCR products were purified with AMPure XP beads, after which indices and adaptors were added in a second approximately 26-cycle PCR. Libraries were gel-purified using the QIAquick Gel Extraction Kit before sequencing. The study's processing was this. FLASH was used to merge the paired-end reads, and IgBLAST was used to align the reads to IMGT V, D and J germline references. Reads with below 70% alignment identity to germline references were discarded, leaving about 12 million reads study-wide. Following IMGT definitions, CDR3 boundaries, reading frame and productivity were assigned. Highly-expanded clones were defined as clones making up 1% or more of reads, and normalized Shannon entropy was used to measure diversity. Unpaired two-tailed t-tests were used to test group differences in Shannon entropy. Starting from the raw public reads, TCRdb applied fastp trimming at Q25, assembled clones with MiXCR and retained in-frame beta chains. For every CDR3 protein sequence, its rows merge into one entry that carries the most common genes and DNA. These V and J calls originate from TCRdb's pipeline instead of the authors' own analysis. The sample table lists 270,000 or so distinct CDR3 sequences, around 47% of them with a count of one. The top ten hold roughly 13% of the sample.

Sequenced sample: peripheral blood mononuclear cells (PBMCs). This TCR came from a man between 18 and 35 years old with type 2 diabetes. This sequence uses TRBV6-5 and TRBJ1-2; the D gene cannot be resolved reliably. Here the CDR3 is given as CASSYIPSQNYGYTF. The DNA is as follows: TGTGCCAGCAGTTACATTCCCTCTCAGAACTATGGCTACACCTTC.